A selection of T cell receptor beta chains follows, all from one sample in a study of T-cell reconstitution after alpha-beta-depleted transplantation in children. TCRdb processed the PCR reads anew with MiXCR; each CDR3 protein has one entry. Of approximately 590,000 distinct CDR3 sequences in the sample, more than 9% were seen once. This specimen consisted of PBMCs from the stem cell graft donor, obtained from the stem cell graft. The origin of the receptors is a human donor who donated a stem cell graft to a child with acute myeloid leukemia. Each CDR3 is given with its conserved first and last residue. D genes are given only for firm matches. Not all rows give a size; the values are once, few, many and, for expanded clones, a class.

clone_size,v_call,j_call,d_call,cdr3_aa,cdr3_nt
few,TRBV28,TRBJ2-1,TRBD1,CASSSAGTGDYPEQFF,TGTGCCAGCAGTTCTGCCGGGACAGGGGACTACCCGGAGCAGTTCTTC
many,TRBV12-3/TRBV12-4,TRBJ2-5,TRBD2,CASTPTSWSQETQYF,TGTGCCAGCACTCCGACTAGCTGGTCGCAAGAGACCCAGTACTTC
few,TRBV15,TRBJ2-3,TRBD1,CATSPRDRGQDTQYF,TGTGCCACCAGCCCTCGGGACAGGGGACAAGATACGCAGTATTTT
.,TRBV27,TRBJ2-1,.,CASSSLGVAVNEQFF,TGTGCCAGCAGTTCCTTGGGAGTGGCCGTCAATGAGCAGTTCTTC
few,TRBV4-2,TRBJ2-7,.,CASSPGEPAYEQYF,TGTGCCAGCAGCCCGGGGGAGCCCGCCTACGAGCAGTACTTC
.,TRBV29-1,TRBJ1-3,TRBD1,CSALTGVGNTIYF,TGCAGTGCCCTGACAGGGGTTGGAAACACCATATATTTT
few,TRBV30,TRBJ1-5,.,CAWGEGLSNQPQHF,TGTGCCTGGGGGGAGGGGTTGAGCAATCAGCCCCAGCATTTT
many,TRBV20-1,TRBJ1-4,TRBD1,CSARDSENEKLFF,TGCAGTGCACGGGACAGTGAGAATGAAAAACTGTTTTTT
few,TRBV20-1,TRBJ2-5,.,CSARGGLADKETQYF,TGCAGTGCTAGGGGGGGGCTAGCGGATAAAGAGACCCAGTACTTC
once,TRBV6-9,TRBJ2-5,TRBD2,CGTSYLSGGRGTQYF,TGTGGCACCAGTTATTTGAGTGGCGGGAGAGGGACCCAGTACTTC
few,TRBV5-1,TRBJ2-5,.,CASSWKETQYF,TGCGCCAGCAGCTGGAAAGAGACCCAGTACTTC
few,TRBV7-9,TRBJ1-5,.,CASSLAGTAQPQHF,TGTGCCAGCAGCTTAGCCGGGACGGCTCAGCCCCAGCATTTT
.,TRBV18,TRBJ2-1,TRBD2,CASSPPSGTSSYNEQFF,TGTGCCAGCTCACCACCCAGCGGGACCAGCTCCTACAATGAGCAGTTCTTC
many,TRBV29-1,TRBJ2-7,TRBD1,CSVAGTGAYEQYF,TGCAGCGTGGCCGGGACAGGCGCCTACGAGCAGTACTTC
.,TRBV20-1,TRBJ2-7,TRBD2,CSGGEGVYEQYF,TGCAGTGGAGGGGAGGGAGTATACGAGCAGTACTTC
.,TRBV12-3/TRBV12-4,TRBJ2-1,TRBD1,CASSSLRGHRNEQFF,TGTGCCAGCAGTTCGCTCAGGGGGCATCGGAATGAGCAGTTCTTC